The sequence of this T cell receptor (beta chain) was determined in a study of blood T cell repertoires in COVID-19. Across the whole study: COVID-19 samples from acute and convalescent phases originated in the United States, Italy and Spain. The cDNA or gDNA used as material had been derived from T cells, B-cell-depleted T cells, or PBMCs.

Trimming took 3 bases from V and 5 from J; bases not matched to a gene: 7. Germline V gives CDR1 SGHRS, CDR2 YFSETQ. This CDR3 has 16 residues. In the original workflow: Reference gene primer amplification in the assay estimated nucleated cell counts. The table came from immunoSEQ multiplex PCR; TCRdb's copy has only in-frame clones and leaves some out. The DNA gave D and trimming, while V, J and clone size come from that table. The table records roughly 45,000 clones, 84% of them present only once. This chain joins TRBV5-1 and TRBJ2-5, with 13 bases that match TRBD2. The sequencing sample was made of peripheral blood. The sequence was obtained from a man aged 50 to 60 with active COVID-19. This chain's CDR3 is CASSSTSGGAFETQYF. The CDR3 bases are TGCGCCAGCAGCTCCACTAGCGGGGGGGCCTTTGAGACCCAGTACTTC.